This passage covers 27 T cell receptor beta chains from one sample sequenced in a study of regulatory dendritic cells for organ transplantation (dated by TCRdb to about 2017). The library came from the immunoSEQ multiplex PCR assay. The source is immuneACCESS, and TCRdb retained only in-frame sequences with V and J called. Part of the clones is not carried over; for the studies checked, unresolved V genes explain less than half of this, and the remainder is unexplained. The sample includes around 11,000 clones, with less than 90% observed a single time. In total, the top ten clones hold roughly 2.5% of the sample. Sorted T cell subsets were CFSE-labeled and co-cultured for 5 days with allogeneic regulatory or mature dendritic cells at a 1:10 DC:T ratio. The antigens these receptors bind are not known. The sequenced material came from memory CD4+ T cells from blood cultured with dendritic cells. According to the study, the label for this sample's cell subset or site signals: CD45RO+ memory T cells. The receptors here all came from a human donor in good health.

The chain uses TRBV7-2 and TRBJ1-2; 10 bases line up with TRBD1. This CDR3 region has 16 residues. With V trimmed by 5 bases and J by 7 bases, 13 bases remained unmatched. Germline values: CDR1 SGHTA, CDR2 FQGNSA. CDR3 protein: CASSLRSGTGVRGYTF. CDR3 DNA sequence: TGTGCCAGCAGCCTCCGATCCGGGACAGGGGTCCGTGGCTACACCTTC.

V and J are TRBV7-8 and TRBJ2-7, with TRBD2 matching 7 bases. This CDR3 spans 14 amino acids. The V gene's germline CDR1 is SGHVS and CDR2 FQNEAQ. The J segment lost 5 bases and the V segment lost 1 base, leaving 5 bases of the junction unmatched. The CDR3 loop reads CASSLGGSLNEQYF. For the CDR3, the DNA is TGTGCCAGCAGCTTAGGCGGGAGTCTAAACGAGCAGTACTTC.

This chain links TRBV19 with TRBJ1-3, with a possible D match to TRBD1 (5 bases). Trimming removed 6 bases at V and 0 bases at J, with 12 bases between. CDR1 is LNHDA and CDR2 is SQIVND in the germline V gene (reference sequence). The CDR3 consists of 15 residues. The CDR3: CASSRDSYSGNTIYF. DNA of the CDR3: TGTGCCAGTAGCAGAGACAGTTACTCTGGAAACACCATATATTTT.

The chain uses TRBV7-9 and TRBJ2-1; D might be TRBD1 (5 bases). The CDR3 sequence is 14 residues long. Germline V gene sequence: CDR1 SEHNR, CDR2 FQNEAQ (reference sequence). V shed 8 bases and J shed 4 bases, with 15 bases lying between them. CDR3 bases: TGTGCCAGCGCAAGGGGATCCGAATACAATGAGCAGTTCTTC. This encodes CASARGSEYNEQFF.

In this sample, this clone turned up a few times. J is TRBJ2-7 and V is TRBV25-1; the match to TRBD1 covers 7 bases. After removal of 5 bases from V and 2 bases from J, the junction contained 9 bases not matched to a gene. The CDR3 is made up of 15 amino acids. Germline CDR1 and CDR2: MGHDK and SYGVNS. CDR3 sequence reads: CASSPENRGTYEQYF. DNA of the CDR3: TGTGCCAGCAGTCCAGAGAACAGGGGCACCTACGAGCAGTACTTC.

V usage is TRBV7-2 and J usage is TRBJ1-1; the match to TRBD1 covers 7 bases. Losses at the gene ends were 5 bases for V and 0 bases for J; bases not matched to a gene: 9. CDR3 length: 16 residues. The germline CDR1 and CDR2 sequences are SGHTA and FQGNSA. As DNA, the CDR3 is TGTGCCAGCAGCCCCAAGACAGGGTCCATGAACACTGAAGCTTTCTTT. Translation: CASSPKTGSMNTEAFF.

The gene calls are TRBV5-1 and TRBJ2-2; 10 positions agree with TRBD2. Germline V gene sequence: CDR1 SGHRS, CDR2 YFSETQ. V lost 4 bases and J lost 4; bases outside the gene matches: 10. CDR3 length: 17 amino acids. CDR3 region: CASSPTPPSGGTGELFF. The CDR3 DNA reads as TGCGCCAGCAGCCCCACCCCCCCTAGCGGGGGCACCGGGGAGCTGTTTTTT. The full variable domain, its missing parts supplied by reference TRBV5-1 and TRBJ2-2, is KAGVTQTPRYLIKTRGQQVTLSCSPISGHRSVSWYQQTPGQGLQFLFEYFSETQRNKGNFPGRFSGRQFSNSRSEMNVSTLELGDSALYLCASSPTPPSGGTGELFFGEGSRLTVL.

This chain joins TRBV18 and TRBJ1-2, with 7 bases matching TRBD1. With V trimmed by 6 bases and J by 7 bases, 8 bases remained unmatched. The germline V gene has CDR1 KGHSH and CDR2 LQKENI. This CDR3 spans 13 amino acids. In nucleotides, the CDR3 is TGTGCCAGCTCTAGGGGGCAGAGACTTGGCTACACCTTC. Protein product: CASSRGQRLGYTF.

This clone was counted between two and nine times. CDR3 residues: CASSFGTEPYGYTF. CDR3 DNA: TGTGCCAGCAGCTTCGGGACAGAGCCCTATGGCTACACCTTC. The chain couples TRBV5-6 to TRBJ1-2, with TRBD1 identical over 7 bases. CDR3 length: 14 amino acids. Germline V gives CDR1 SGHDT, CDR2 YYEEEE. V shed 2 bases, J shed 4 bases, and the junction held 5 bases outside the gene matches.

This clone was detected a few times. This chain links TRBV6-5 with TRBJ1-6, with unresolved D. The V gene's germline CDR1 is MNHEY and CDR2 SVGAGI. With 6 bases removed from V and 0 bases from J, the gap between germline ends came to 9 bases. The CDR3 is 15 amino acids. Written as DNA, the CDR3 is TGTGCCAGCAGACTAGGCGTCTCCTATAATTCACCCCTCCACTTT. Translating it yields CASRLGVSYNSPLHF.

This rearrangement joins TRBV27 to TRBJ2-3; the match to TRBD1 covers 8 bases. Germline CDR1 MNHEY, CDR2 SMNVEV (reference sequence). The CDR3 is 15 amino acids. V was pared by 1 base and J by 4 bases, with 4 bases of the junction left unmatched. CDR3 nucleotides: TGTGCCAGCAGTTTATTTCCAGGGGGCTCAGATACGCAGTATTTT. This sequence encodes CASSLFPGGSDTQYF.

This chain links TRBV6-1 with TRBJ1-1; 10 bases fit TRBD1. The CDR3 spans 16 residues. Germline-derived CDR1 and CDR2 are MNHNS and SASEGT. Unmatched junction bases numbered 11, after V lost 4 bases and J lost 6 bases. The DNA of the CDR3 is TGTGCCAGCAGTGTGATTCCCTCAGGGACAGGGGCTGAAGCTTTCTTT. It translates to CASSVIPSGTGAEAFF.

The chain combines TRBV5-8 with TRBJ2-7, with D perhaps TRBD1 or TRBD2 (5 bases each). The V end was cut by 2 bases, the J end by 2 bases, with 20 bases between. Germline CDR1 reads SGHTS; CDR2 reads YDEGEE. This CDR3 contains 17 residues. The CDR3 reads CASSFLQNPRGAYEQYF. The CDR3 DNA sequence: TGTGCCAGCAGCTTTCTCCAGAACCCCCGGGGCGCCTACGAGCAGTACTTC.

This clone was counted between two and nine times. This chain connects TRBV6-1 to TRBJ1-3, with a possible D match to TRBD1 (6 bases). Trimming took off 4 bases at V and 0 bases at J, with 19 bases between the two ends. Per the germline V gene, CDR1 is MNHNS and CDR2 is SASEGT. The CDR3 spans 18 residues. CDR3: CASSGTVFGLSSGNTIYF. The CDR3 DNA reads TGTGCCAGCAGTGGGACAGTTTTTGGCCTGAGCTCTGGAAACACCATATATTTT.

The rearrangement links TRBV6-1 to TRBJ2-6; D gene ambiguous. With 3 bases removed from V and 2 bases from J, the gap between germline ends came to 8 bases. The CDR3 is 15 amino acids. CDR1 and CDR2 from the germline V gene are MNHNS and SASEGT. Here the CDR3 reads CASSEESTGANVLTF. CDR3 nucleotide sequence: TGTGCCAGCAGTGAGGAATCCACTGGGGCCAACGTCCTGACTTTC.

The rearrangement joins TRBV9 to TRBJ2-1; TRBD1 is a possible D gene (6 bases). The CDR3 runs to 15 residues. Germline CDR1 and CDR2: SGDLS and YYNGEE. Trimming took 0 bases from V and 7 from J, leaving 14 bases between them. This CDR3 is CASSVAPGHPNEQFF. The CDR3 DNA is TGTGCCAGCAGCGTAGCCCCGGGACACCCAAATGAGCAGTTCTTC.

J is TRBJ2-5 and V is TRBV7-9; D is undetermined. This CDR3 has 15 amino acids. Germline-derived CDR1 and CDR2 are SEHNR and FQNEAQ (reference sequence). With 6 bases removed from V and 4 bases from J, the gap between germline ends came to 18 bases. DNA of the CDR3: TGTGCCAGCAGTTCCTACGGATCATTGATAGAGACCCAGTACTTC. Its translation is CASSSYGSLIETQYF.

This chain connects TRBV5-5 to TRBJ1-1; D remains ambiguous. CDR1 is SGHKS, CDR2 YYEKEE, per germline (reference sequence). This CDR3 has 17 residues. V shed 2 bases and J shed 0 bases, with 17 bases lying between them. The CDR3 loop is CASSFAPVSFVNTEAFF. The DNA of the CDR3 is TGTGCCAGCAGCTTCGCTCCCGTATCTTTCGTGAACACTGAAGCTTTCTTT.

The rearrangement joins TRBV28 to TRBJ1-5, with D possibly matching TRBD1 (6 bases). V was shortened by 5 bases and J by 3 bases, with 14 bases between the two germline ends. Germline CDR1 and CDR2: MDHEN and SYDVKM. This CDR3 contains 15 residues. The CDR3, as DNA: TGTGCCAGCAGTCCCAGGGCAGGGGCCAATCAGCCCCAGCATTTT. It encodes CASSPRAGANQPQHF.

The rearrangement joins TRBV7-8 to TRBJ2-7, with D tentatively TRBD1 or TRBD2 (5 bases each). The CDR3 loop spans 14 amino acids. The germline CDR1 and CDR2 sequences are SGHVS and FQNEAQ. V gave up 4 bases and J gave up 2 bases, with 12 bases separating them. The CDR3 coding sequence is TGTGCCAGCAGCTCGGGACCCACGGCCTACGAGCAGTACTTC. As protein: CASSSGPTAYEQYF.

The chain combines TRBV2 with TRBJ1-6, with D maybe TRBD1 (5 bases). The germline V and J ends were trimmed by 6 bases and 5 bases, with 17 bases remaining between them. The germline V gene has CDR1 SNHLY and CDR2 FYNNEI. This CDR3 comprises 16 residues. CDR3 amino acids: CASSPGARENNSPLHF. CDR3 sequence (DNA): TGTGCCAGCAGCCCCGGGGCCCGCGAGAATAATTCACCCCTCCACTTT.

The chain recombines TRBV5-4 with TRBJ1-1; TRBD1 matches 7 bases. The germline V gene has CDR1 SGHNT and CDR2 YYREEE (reference sequence). The CDR3 extends over 14 amino acids. J lost 7 bases, V lost 4 bases, and 10 bases had no gene match. CDR3 amino acids: CASSPDRASYEAFF. The CDR3 bases are TGTGCCAGCAGCCCAGACAGGGCCTCTTATGAAGCTTTCTTT.

CDR3 protein: CASSPPFLRQGSEAFF. The CDR3 DNA reads as TGTGCCAGCTCACCACCGTTCCTCCGACAGGGGTCTGAAGCTTTCTTT. This chain uses TRBV18 with TRBJ1-1; TRBD1 aligns across 8 bases. The CDR3 extends over 16 amino acids. V lost 0 bases and J lost 6; bases outside the gene matches: 9. CDR1 is KGHSH, CDR2 LQKENI, per germline.

This clone was seen only a few times. The rearrangement joins TRBV23-1 to TRBJ1-2; 7 bases match TRBD1. TRBV23-1 is an open reading frame, and its role is uncertain. The V and J ends lost 4 bases and 9 bases, in that order; junction bases with no gene match: 5. The CDR3 spans 12 residues. CDR3 loop: CASSPPGQSYTF. Here the CDR3 DNA reads TGCGCCAGCAGTCCGCCGGGACAGAGCTACACCTTC.

The chain carries TRBV7-3 and TRBJ2-3, with D perhaps TRBD2 (5 bases). This CDR3 has 14 residues. Between the trimmed V and J ends, which lost 5 bases and 1 base, there was a span of 10 bases. CDR1 and CDR2 from the germline V gene are SGHTA and FQGTGA. Here the CDR3 DNA reads TGTGCCAGCAGCGCCTTCGGGGGCACAGATACGCAGTATTTT. Its translation: CASSAFGGTDTQYF.

This clone occurred once. The gene calls are TRBV4-3 and TRBJ2-5, with D possibly called TRBD1 or TRBD2 (5 bases each). CDR1 and CDR2 (germline): LGHNA, YSLEER. The CDR3 is 15 residues long. V lost 0 bases and J 5 bases, leaving 13 bases between the germline ends. CDR3 sequence: CASSQDRGVGETQYF. CDR3 DNA: TGCGCCAGCAGCCAAGATAGGGGAGTCGGGGAGACCCAGTACTTC.

V usage is TRBV9 and J usage is TRBJ2-5, with 7 bases that match TRBD1. This CDR3 comprises 15 residues. Germline CDR1 reads SGDLS; CDR2 reads YYNGEE. V lost 0 bases and J lost 2; bases outside the gene matches: 4. The CDR3 region is CASSVGWDSQETQYF. DNA of the CDR3: TGTGCCAGCAGCGTAGGATGGGACAGTCAAGAGACCCAGTACTTC.